A selection of T cell receptor beta chains follows, all from one sample in a study of beta chain features in type 1 diabetes. The method was immunoSEQ multiplex PCR; TCRdb's version includes in-frame clones alone and lacks a portion of them. Among around 160,000 clones listed, around 8.6% were seen once. The sequencing input was central memory CD4+ T cells from blood. All receptors derive from a woman in her late teens or twenties with type 1 diabetes. The CDR3 runs from the conserved cysteine through the conserved F or W. The order of the fields is D gene, clone size, J gene, V gene, CDR3 DNA, CDR3 protein. D genes are given only for firm matches. Clone size is given for some rows only: seen once, a few or many times, or a class if the clone is expanded.

>.|few|TRBJ2-2|TRBV12-5
TGTGCTAGTGGTTCTGAGTCCGGGGAGCTGTTTTTT
CASGSESGELFF
>.|few|TRBJ2-7|TRBV29-1
TGCAGCGTTGTGGATGGGCTTTACGAGCAGTACTTC
CSVVDGLYEQYF
>TRBD1|.|TRBJ2-5|TRBV12-5
TGTGCTAGTGGCAATAGACAGGGTGGATTGGAGACCCAGTACTTC
CASGNRQGGLETQYF
>TRBD1|.|TRBJ2-3|TRBV5-6
TGTGCCAGCAGTGACAGGGGTCGCACAGATACGCAGTATTTT
CASSDRGRTDTQYF
>TRBD2|few|TRBJ2-1|TRBV29-1
TGCAGCGCTAGCGGAGCCTTGAATGAGCAGTTCTTC
CSASGALNEQFF
>.|few|TRBJ2-7|TRBV25-1
TGTGCCAGCAGTGAATATAGCGAGCAGTACTTC
CASSEYSEQYF
>TRBD2|few|TRBJ2-5|TRBV6-1
TGTGCCAGCAGTCGGCTAGCGGTTGAGGGAGAGACCCAGTACTTC
CASSRLAVEGETQYF
>.|few|TRBJ2-5|TRBV21-1
TGTGCCAGCACGCGTCCCCGGTCGGAGACCCAGTACTTC
CASTRPRSETQYF
>.|.|TRBJ1-1|TRBV19
TGTGCCAGTAGTACTCACAGCGGAGGGATCTTACGGGACACTGAAGCTTTCTTT
CASSTHSGGILRDTEAFF
>.|.|TRBJ1-5|TRBV6-5
TGTGCCATCAGTGGGTCGATGGAGTTCTCGCCCCAGCATTTT
CAISGSMEFSPQHF
>.|few|TRBJ1-2|TRBV25-1
TGTGCCAGCAGTGCCCTGGGGGGACGTGCGAACTATGGCTACACCTTC
CASSALGGRANYGYTF
>.|.|TRBJ2-6|TRBV10-3
TGTGCCATCAGCGAAATCCGGGGCTCTGGGGCCAACGTCCTGACTTTC
CAISEIRGSGANVLTF
>.|many|TRBJ1-6|TRBV7-9
TGTGCCAGCAGACCGGACAGTAATTCACCCCTCCACTTT
CASRPDSNSPLHF
>.|many|TRBJ2-6|TRBV29-1
TGCAGCGTTGAAGCAGTATCCTCTGGGGCCAACGTCCTGACTTTC
CSVEAVSSGANVLTF
>.|few|TRBJ2-1|TRBV7-9
TGTGCCAGCAGCTTAGCGGGCGGGGAGCAGTTCTTC
CASSLAGGEQFF
>.|.|TRBJ1-6|TRBV21-1
TGTGCCAGCAGTCTCCATTCACCCCTCCACTTT
CASSLHSPLHF
>TRBD2|.|TRBJ2-1|TRBV4-2
TGTGCCAGCAGGACTAGCGGGAGCCACAATGAGCAGTTCTTC
CASRTSGSHNEQFF
>.|.|TRBJ2-1|TRBV11-2
TGTGCCAGCAGCTTAGATATGGGAGGTGGCTACAATGAGCAGTTCTTC
CASSLDMGGGYNEQFF
>.|many|TRBJ1-2|TRBV6-6
TGTGCCAGCAGTTACTCCCCAGAGCTTGGAGGAGGCTACACCTTC
CASSYSPELGGGYTF
>.|.|TRBJ1-5|TRBV6-6
TGTGCCAGCAGTTACTCTGCCCGGGACAATCAGCCCCAGCATTTT
CASSYSARDNQPQHF
>TRBD2|few|TRBJ2-5|TRBV18
TGTGCCAGCTCCACTTCGGGACTAGCGGAAGAGACCCAGTACTTC
CASSTSGLAEETQYF
>.|few|TRBJ2-4|TRBV18
TGTGCCAGCTCACGGGAGGGGGACATTCAGTACTTC
CASSREGDIQYF
>.|few|TRBJ1-2|TRBV7-9
TGTGCCAGCAGCCCGAACCAGGGGCTCTATGGCTACACCTTC
CASSPNQGLYGYTF
>TRBD2|.|TRBJ2-3|TRBV28
TGTGCCACCTGGGGAGGGCGCCCACGCAAAGATACGCAGTATTTT
CATWGGRPRKDTQYF
>.|few|TRBJ2-3|TRBV2
TGTGCCAGCAGTCCCCGACTAGAGGCAGATACGCAGTATTTT
CASSPRLEADTQYF
>.|few|TRBJ2-3|TRBV11-3
TGTGCCAGCAGCTTAGACGGGAGCACAGATACGCAGTATTTT
CASSLDGSTDTQYF
>TRBD1|many|TRBJ2-7|TRBV19
TGTGCCAGTAGTATCCGGACAGGGTCCTACGAGCAGTACTTC
CASSIRTGSYEQYF
>TRBD2|few|TRBJ2-1|TRBV7-2
TGTGCCAGCAGCTTATTCCGACTAGCGGGAGTGGGGAATGAGCAGTTCTTC
CASSLFRLAGVGNEQFF
>.|few|TRBJ1-6|TRBV10-1
TGCGCCAGCAGCGAGGGTTCCGGTTCACCCCTCCACTTT
CASSEGSGSPLHF
>.|.|TRBJ2-5|TRBV29-1
TGCAGCGTTGCTGAGGAGACCCAGTACTTC
CSVAEETQYF
>.|.|TRBJ2-1|TRBV28
TGTGCCAGCAGACCCTGGTTTGCGTCTAACAATGAGCAGTTCTTC
CASRPWFASNNEQFF
>TRBD2|.|TRBJ2-2|TRBV11-2
TGTGCCAGCAGCTTACGACTCCTTCTAGCGGGAGACACCGGGGAGCTGTTTTTT
CASSLRLLLAGDTGELFF
>.|few|TRBJ1-1|TRBV6-5
TGTGCCAGCAGTTACACTGACAGGCAAGCTTTCTTT
CASSYTDRQAFF